This paragraph reports one T cell receptor beta chain. Its cognate antigen is unknown. The data were taken from a study of cytomegalovirus exposure and HLA in healthy donors. General study results and limits: Most TCRs appeared rarely, but some public TCRs recurred in many donors.

Profiling relied on immunoSEQ multiplex PCR, and the TCRdb table lists in-frame clones only, not all of them. The data show some 75,000 clones, roughly 96% seen once. This CDR3 region has 16 residues. Germline V lookup: CDR1 LNHDA, CDR2 SQIVND (reference sequence). Trimming removed 6 bases from V and 5 bases from J; junction bases left unmatched: 9. The TCR comes from a woman between 18 and 29 years old in good health and CMV-seronegative. The source material was PBMCs. The chain recombines TRBV19 with TRBJ2-1; 11 bases fit TRBD2. The CDR3 nucleotides read TGTGCCAGTAGCGCCTCACTAGCGGGAGCTAACAATGAGCAGTTCTTC. This sequence encodes CASSASLAGANNEQFF. Using reference TRBV19 and TRBJ2-1 for the parts outside the CDR3, the full variable domain is DGGITQSPKYLFRKEGQNVTLSCEQNLNHDAMYWYRQDPGQGLRLIYYSQIVNDFQKGDIAEGYSVSREKKESFPLTVTSAQKNPTAFYLCASSASLAGANNEQFFGPGTRLTVL.